The clone carrying this TCR beta chain occurred a few times. No antigen is known for it. This sample is drawn from a study of early T cells in non-severe SARS-CoV-2 infection. About the study: Sequencing targeted bulk RNA from unsorted whole blood, leaving chains unpaired. Study-wide points: VDJdb matches were skewed toward anti-spike CD8 T cell responses.

Each cDNA molecule carried a unique molecular identifier. From the 5' RACE reads, TCRdb called clonotypes with MiXCR, one entry per CDR3 protein. This table holds 60,000 to 75,000 distinct CDR3 sequences, approximately 12% found once. The specimen sequenced was whole blood. The sequence was obtained from an adult who was a healthcare worker with PCR-confirmed SARS-CoV-2 infection or an uninfected control (not recorded which).

The CDR3 protein is CAWTKQGRFAEAFF. In nucleotides, the CDR3 is TGTGCCTGGACCAAACAGGGACGCTTTGCTGAAGCTTTCTTT. The chain uses TRBV30 and TRBJ1-1, with D tentatively TRBD1 (6 bases). V dropped 4 bases and J dropped 6 bases, with 18 bases sitting between them. The CDR3 runs to 14 residues. CDR1 and CDR2 (germline): GTSNPN, SVGIG (reference sequence).